Only a few counts were recorded for the clone carrying this T cell receptor (beta chain). Its target is not known. This sample is drawn from a study of CD8+ T cells in alopecia areata. Study in general: A 6-month period off drug followed tofacitinib, which lasted 6 to 18 months. Study-wide results and limits: Elevated clonality characterized lesional scalp relative to normal scalp, particularly in alopecia totalis/universalis.

Extraction of RNA preceded its reverse transcription into cDNA, which served as the sequencing template. TCRdb keeps only in-frame clones here, not all; method: immunoSEQ multiplex PCR. Of about 180,000 clones in the sample, 63% were seen once. Researchers gathered lesional scalp punch biopsies and peripheral blood from patients with alopecia areata. The CDR3 length is 16 residues. The chain recombines TRBV21-1 with TRBJ2-3; the tabulated D call, TRBD2, remains unverified against the DNA. TRBV21-1 corresponds to a pseudogene. The receptor's source is a human donor with alopecia areata. The starting material was CD4+ T cells sorted from blood, obtained at week 0. The CDR3 here is CASSKDRSWERDTQYF. The CDR3 region has the DNA TGTGCCAGCAGCAAAGATAGAAGTTGGGAGAGGGATACGCAGTATTTT.